Listed here is a single TCR beta chain. Its antigen is not known. This CDR3 region has 14 residues. The germline CDR1 and CDR2 sequences are SGHAT and FQDESV (reference sequence). Germline trimming cut 3 bases from V and 2 bases from J; bases unmatched to any gene: 3. These data originate in a study of beta chain features in type 1 diabetes. Overall study: The study examined about 100 million sorted cells across all samples. Study outcomes and limitations: In type 1 diabetes patients, VDJ junctions had fewer insertions; deletions at these junctions were more frequent.

Since all of the isolated RNA was reverse transcribed, expressed TCRB transcripts were what got sequenced. Measured with immunoSEQ multiplex PCR; TCRdb has only the in-frame clones, and not every one. The data show about 150,000 clones, around 8% seen once. The specimen sequenced was central memory CD4+ T cells from blood. The chain combines TRBV11-1 with TRBJ2-7, with TRBD1 matching 8 bases. The receptor comes from a man younger than 30 in good health. The CDR3 sequence is CASSFSGQAYEQYF. In DNA, the CDR3 is TGTGCCAGCAGCTTCTCGGGACAGGCCTACGAGCAGTACTTC.